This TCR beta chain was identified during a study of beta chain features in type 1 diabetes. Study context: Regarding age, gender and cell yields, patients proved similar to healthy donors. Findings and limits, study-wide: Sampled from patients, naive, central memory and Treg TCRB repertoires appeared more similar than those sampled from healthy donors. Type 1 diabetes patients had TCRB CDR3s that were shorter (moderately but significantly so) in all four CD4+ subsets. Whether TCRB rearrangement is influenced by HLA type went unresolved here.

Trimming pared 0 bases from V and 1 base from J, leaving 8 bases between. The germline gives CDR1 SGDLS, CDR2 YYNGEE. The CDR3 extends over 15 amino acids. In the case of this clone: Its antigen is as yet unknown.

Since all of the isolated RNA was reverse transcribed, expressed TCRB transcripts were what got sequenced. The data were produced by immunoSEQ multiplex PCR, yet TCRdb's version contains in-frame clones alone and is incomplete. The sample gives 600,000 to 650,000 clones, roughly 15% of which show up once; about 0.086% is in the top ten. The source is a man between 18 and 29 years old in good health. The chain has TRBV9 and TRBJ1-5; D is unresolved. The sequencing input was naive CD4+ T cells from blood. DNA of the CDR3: TGTGCCAGCAGCGTAGGCCCAGAGAGCAATCAGCCCCAGCATTTT. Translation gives CASSVGPESNQPQHF.